These 4 T cell receptor beta chains originate from one sample sequenced in a study of shared clonotypes between healthy human individuals. Clones were read by immunoSEQ multiplex PCR, and TCRdb kept only the in-frame ones, dropping some. The sample has 2 million to 2.5 million clones, around 92% seen once. Input material: naive CD4+ T cells from PBMCs. Specified subset: CD45RA+ positively selected. Every receptor here comes from a man between 18 and 29 years old in good health. Some clones in this sample may be carry-over from other donors' samples.

The chain combines TRBV5-1 with TRBJ1-2; 7 nucleotides match TRBD1. The CDR3 length is 14 residues. Germline values: CDR1 SGHRS, CDR2 YFSETQ. The J segment lost 4 bases and the V segment lost 4 bases, leaving 7 bases of the junction unmatched. CDR3 sequence: CASSGTVSGYGYTF. The CDR3 DNA is TGCGCCAGCAGCGGGACAGTATCGGGCTATGGCTACACCTTC.

The chain is built from TRBV4-3 and TRBJ1-2; D remains unclear. CDR1 is LGHNA, CDR2 YSLEER, per germline. The germline V and J ends were trimmed by 0 bases and 1 base, with 3 bases remaining between them. The CDR3 totals 13 residues. Here the CDR3 DNA reads TGCGCCAGCAGCCAAGATTTTAACTATGGCTACACCTTC. It is translated as CASSQDFNYGYTF.

V usage is TRBV29-1 and J usage is TRBJ2-3; D gene ambiguous. Trimming pared 1 base from V and 5 bases from J, leaving 25 bases between. The CDR3 sequence is 18 residues long. Germline assignment: CDR1 SQVTM and CDR2 ANQGSEA. The CDR3 here is CSVEAQRRTDRARDTQYF. In DNA form, the CDR3 reads TGCAGCGTTGAAGCCCAACGCCGGACCGATAGGGCTCGAGATACGCAGTATTTT.

The CDR3 is CSVSGNTGELFF. The CDR3 DNA reads as TGCAGCGTGAGCGGGAACACCGGGGAGCTGTTTTTT. The rearrangement uses TRBV29-1 and TRBJ2-2; perhaps TRBD2 as D (5 bases). The V end lost 6 bases, the J end lost 1 base, and 6 bases lay between the germline ends. The germline gives CDR1 SQVTM, CDR2 ANQGSEA. This CDR3 spans 12 amino acids.